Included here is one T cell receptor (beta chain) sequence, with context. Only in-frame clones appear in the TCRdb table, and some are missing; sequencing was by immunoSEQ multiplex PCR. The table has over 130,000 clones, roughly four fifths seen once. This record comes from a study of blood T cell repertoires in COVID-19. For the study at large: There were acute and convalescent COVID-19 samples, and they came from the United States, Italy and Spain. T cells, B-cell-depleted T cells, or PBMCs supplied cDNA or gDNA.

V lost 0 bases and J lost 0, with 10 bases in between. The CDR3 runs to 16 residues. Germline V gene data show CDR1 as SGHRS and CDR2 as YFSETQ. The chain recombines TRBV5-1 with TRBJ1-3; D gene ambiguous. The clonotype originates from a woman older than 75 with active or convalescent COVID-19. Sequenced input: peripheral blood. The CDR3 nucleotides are TGCGCCAGCAGCTTGGTAGCAGTGAGCTCTGGAAACACCATATATTTT. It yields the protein CASSLVAVSSGNTIYF.